The source of this T cell receptor beta chain is a study of shared clonotypes between healthy human individuals (TCRdb year 2020). Concerning the study at large: The cohort included a few men and a couple of women between 18 and 49 years of age. To estimate repertoire size and how much clonotypes are shared between individuals, the study performed deep sequencing of blood TCR repertoires from about five healthy adults. For each donor, three plates each were used for CD4 naive and CD4 memory, two plates were used for CD8 naive, and one plate was used for CD8 memory. Each donor's leukapheresis produced roughly between about 0.85 and 10 billion PBMCs. To increase sequencing depth and limit assay-specific biases, TCR repertoire library preparation and sequencing were carried out by different laboratories using diverse techniques. What the authors observed across the whole study: Sampling was restricted to blood, and TCR repertoires in tissue are likely to differ from TCR repertoires in blood. Compared with non-shared clonotypes, clonotypes shared by all four sorted-subset donors had higher generation probabilities. Pairwise subsampling led to the expectation that sequencing depth would affect the degree of clonotype sharing among donors. Even with the large sequencing depth, rarefaction of the sorted-subset datasets indicated that sequencing was incomplete. The genetic and exposure-history diversity represented was limited by the small number of donors. When a handful of donors were compared, the shared fraction of clonotypes was about 5% for naive CD4, approximately 3.5% for naive CD8, roughly 2.5% for memory CD4, and 0.3% to 0.5% for memory CD8. Naive subsets generally had larger estimated clonotype richness than memory subsets.

The donors were healthy, HIV-negative adults with no recently reported acute infections or vaccinations. Every donor was a Caucasian adult living in Nashville, Tennessee, USA. CD4+ T cells were enriched by magnetic negative selection; naive cells were then positively selected on CD45RA, and the negative fraction formed the memory subset. Blood was collected by leukapheresis, and PBMCs were isolated by Ficoll-Histopaque density gradient centrifugation and then cryopreserved in liquid nitrogen vapor phase. Analytical flow cytometry was used to check the purity and quantity of each magnetically sorted T cell population. From each sorted fraction, genomic DNA was isolated and quantified by UV absorbance on a Nanodrop 2000c. V drops 4 bases and J drops 7 bases, leaving 15 bases in between. The CDR3 measures 14 amino acids from cysteine to phenylalanine. The entry retains the CDR3 DNA only, 42 bases that are in frame from base 1. Reading the germline V gene gives CDR1 SGHRS and CDR2 YFSETQ.

Using the deep immunoSEQ assay, TCR CDR3 regions were amplified from genomic DNA by multiplex PCR. For each cell subset, the extracted genomic DNA was distributed evenly across all wells of several immunoSEQ 96-well plates, and each plate served as one replicate. For sorted subsets, about 210 ng of genomic DNA, equivalent to 25,000 to 35,000 T cell genomes, went into each replicate PCR. The purified libraries were quantified using a Qubit 3.0 fluorometer, sized with a Bioanalyzer 2100, and then quantified again using the KAPA Library Quantification kit. A separate single-read 150-cycle Illumina NextSeq 550 flow cell was used to sequence each immunoSEQ 96-well plate. The paper's data handling went like this. Because the immunoSEQ output held only junctional sequences and lacked quality scores, the filtering could not match the filtering applied to full-length reads. Sequences were annotated with PyIR, a Python wrapper for IgBLAST v1.9, and V/J genes and CDR3 were assigned using IMGT germline references. Reads with weak V/J assignments (E-value above 1e-6), missing CDR3, stop codons, out-of-frame junctions, or ambiguous translated residues were removed. A V3J clonotype was defined by an identical inferred V gene, J gene, and CDR3 amino acid sequence. Percentage overlap between repertoires was calculated by dividing the number of shared unique clonotypes by the size of the smaller repertoire. Repertoire richness was assessed with RTK rarefaction, the Chao1 estimator, and Recon v2.1 estimates of unobserved clonotypes. Generation probabilities for all TCRbeta clonotypes obtained by the gDNA method from a handful of donors were computed using OLGA. TCRdb obtained this table from immuneACCESS and retained in-frame rearrangements with V and J assigned. These tables miss some clones; where compared with another copy, unresolved V genes account for less than half of the shortfall, and the remainder is unexplained. The V and J calls and clone size were taken over from that table, and D and trimming were inferred from the DNA. The sample data list 2,100,000 or so clones, and around 95% of these were observed just once. Roughly 0.13% of the sample belongs to the ten largest clones.

Turning to this clone: Its antigen is currently not known. Base qualities are not provided; no much larger clone lies one nucleotide away.

Recombination joined TRBV5-1 with TRBJ1-5, with the D gene not confidently named. The clonotype comes from a man aged 18-30 years in good health. The sample was naive CD4+ T cells sorted from blood. This specimen's cell subset or site label, interpreted: CD45RA+ positively selected. The nucleotide sequence is given as TGCGCCAGCAGCCTGGAGGCGGCAGGCCAGCCCCAGCATTTT. Translated, it reads CASSLEAAGQPQHF.